A selection of T cell receptor beta chains follows, all from one sample in a study of CD8+CD57+ T cells in acquired aplastic anemia. TCRdb independently ran MiXCR on the reads; one entry per CDR3 protein. This sample has hundreds of thousands of distinct CDR3 sequences, with about 70% found just once. The specimen sequenced was sorted CD4+, CD8+, or CD8+CD57+ T cells (not recorded which) from PBMCs. These receptors were taken from a human donor in good health, serving as a control. CDR3s include the opening cysteine and the closing phenylalanine or tryptophan. D genes are given only for firm matches. For some rows the clone size is stated as once, few or many, or as a class when expanded; others skip it.

>TRBV5-1|TRBJ2-3|NA|NA
CASSFGGYGDTQYF
TGCGCCAGCAGCTTCGGGGGATATGGGGATACGCAGTATTTT
>TRBV20-1|TRBJ1-2|TRBD1|NA
CSAKDEAQGDGYTF
TGCAGTGCCAAGGATGAGGCGCAGGGGGATGGCTACACCTTC
>TRBV15|TRBJ1-2|NA|NA
CATSRGNDGYTF
TGTGCCACCAGCAGGGGGAACGATGGCTACACCTTC
>TRBV7-2|TRBJ1-1|NA|NA
CASSLEETQHSEPFF
TGTGCCAGCAGCTTAGAAGAGACCCAACACTCTGAACCATTCTTT
>TRBV7-3|TRBJ1-2|NA|NA
CATRRGARIYYGYTF
TGTGCCACCAGGAGAGGAGCAAGGATCTACTATGGCTACACCTTC
>TRBV20-1|TRBJ2-7|NA|NA
CSVSTGRSYEYF
TGCAGTGTTTCGACAGGCCGCTCCTACGAGTACTTC
>TRBV24-1|TRBJ2-7|NA|few
CASSNIPYEQYF
TGTGCCAGTAGTAATATCCCCTACGAGCAGTACTTC
>TRBV19|TRBJ1-1|NA|many
CGAGRGSNTEAFF
TGTGGGGCAGGGCGAGGCTCGAACACTGAAGCTTTCTTT
>TRBV7-3|TRBJ2-1|NA|NA
CASRVAGQGVGEKFF
TGTGCCAGCAGGGTAGCGGGACAGGGTGTAGGCGAGAAGTTCTTC
>TRBV6-1|TRBJ1-2|NA|NA
CASRVPGGYYGYTF
TGCGCCAGCAGAGTCCCTGGTGGATACTATGGCTACACCTTC
>TRBV20-1|TRBJ1-1|NA|NA
CSAPGYGDAFF
TGCAGTGCCCCGGGGTACGGGGACGCTTTCTTT
>TRBV7-9|TRBJ2-3|TRBD1|NA
CASSQDRGDTQYF
TGTGCCAGCAGCCAAGACAGGGGAGATACGCAGTATTTT
>TRBV11-3|TRBJ1-6|TRBD1|NA
CASSTRGTGLDSPLHF
TGTGCCAGCAGCACGCGAGGGACAGGGTTGGATTCACCCCTCCACTTT
>TRBV2|TRBJ2-5|NA|once
CASSLERNEATETQYF
TGTGCCAGCAGCTTGGAAAGGAATGAGGCCACCGAGACCCAGTACTTC
>TRBV7-8|TRBJ2-1|NA|few
CASSLNSYNEQFF
TGTGCCAGCAGCTTAAACTCTTACAATGAGCAGTTCTTC
>TRBV5-1|TRBJ2-7|NA|NA
CASSLGRDHEQYF
TGTGCCAGCAGCTTAGGCAGAGACCACGAGCAGTACTTC
>TRBV19|TRBJ2-5|NA|many
CASKRDGQETQYF
TGTGCCAGTAAACGGGACGGTCAAGAGACCCAGTACTTC
>TRBV6-5|TRBJ1-5|TRBD1|NA
CASSYGQGANQPQHF
TGTGCCAGCAGTTACGGTCAGGGGGCGAATCAGCCCCAGCATTTT
>TRBV7-3|TRBJ1-2|TRBD1|many
CASSLHTWTGGLCGYTF
TGTGCCAGCAGCTTACACACATGGACAGGGGGACTATGTGGCTACACCTTC
>TRBV19|TRBJ2-2|TRBD1|NA
CASSSLGTGTDTLFF
TGTGCCAGCAGCTCCCTGGGGACAGGCACAGATACGCTGTTTTTT
>TRBV7-9|TRBJ1-2|NA|NA
CASSLMTGTLGYGYTF
TGTGCCAGCAGCTTAATGACCGGGACATTGGGCTATGGCTACACCTTC
>TRBV20-1|TRBJ2-2|NA|many
CSARDRRRANTGELFF
TGCAGTGCTAGAGATCGCAGAAGGGCGAACACCGGGGAGCTGTTTTTT
>TRBV11-2|TRBJ2-3|TRBD2|NA
CASSPPGGAGGTQYF
TGTGCCAGCAGCCCGCCCGGGGGGGCGGGTGGTACGCAGTATTTT
>TRBV6-6|TRBJ2-3|NA|NA
CASSETRAADTQYF
TGTGCCAGCAGCGAGACTAGAGCCGCAGATACGCAGTATTTT
>TRBV2|TRBJ2-3|NA|NA
CASSYSLALPPTQYF
TGTGCCAGCAGTTACTCGCTAGCGCTTCCGCCAACGCAGTATTTT